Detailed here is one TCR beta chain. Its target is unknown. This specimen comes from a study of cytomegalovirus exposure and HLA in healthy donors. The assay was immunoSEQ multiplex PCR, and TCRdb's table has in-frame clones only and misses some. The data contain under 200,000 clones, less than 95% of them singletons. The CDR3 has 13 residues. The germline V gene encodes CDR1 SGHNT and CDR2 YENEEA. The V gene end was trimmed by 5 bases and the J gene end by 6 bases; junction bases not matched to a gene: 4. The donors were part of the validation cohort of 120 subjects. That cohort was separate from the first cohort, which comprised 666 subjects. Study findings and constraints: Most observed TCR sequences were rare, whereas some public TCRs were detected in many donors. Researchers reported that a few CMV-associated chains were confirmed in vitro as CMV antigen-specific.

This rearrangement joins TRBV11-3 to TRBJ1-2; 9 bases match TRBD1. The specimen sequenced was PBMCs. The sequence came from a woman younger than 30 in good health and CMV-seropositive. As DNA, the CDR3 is TGTGCCAGCAGCAAGGACAGGGGCGATGGCTACACCTTC. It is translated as CASSKDRGDGYTF.